What follows is one T cell receptor (beta chain) and its context. The source of the sample is a study of OX40 agonist ivuxolimab in advanced cancers. Study details: A mean age of about 59 years, range roughly 20 to 79, was recorded, and about 83% were male.

Data came from immunoSEQ multiplex PCR; TCRdb stores just in-frame clones and leaves some out. The table shows roughly 53,000 clones, with about four fifths occurring only once. Germline lookup yields CDR1 LGHNT and CDR2 FRNRAP. The CDR3 runs to 14 residues. Trimming cost V 5 bases and J 7 bases; bases outside gene matches: 4. On cycle 4 day 1 and cycle 7 day 1, as well as at baseline, blood was sampled. V and J are TRBV12-5 and TRBJ2-2; TRBD1 matches at 10 bases. The receptor was derived from an adult with an advanced solid tumor such as melanoma, head and neck, liver or kidney cancer. The sample here was CD4+ or CD8+ T cells sorted from blood, taken in a trial of the OX40 agonist ivuxolimab. The CDR3 DNA sequence: TGTGCTAGTGGTATAGGACAGGGGGTCGGGGAGCTGTTTTTT. Protein product: CASGIGQGVGELFF.